What follows describes a single T cell receptor (beta chain). The CDR3 length is 14 residues. V was trimmed by 6 bases and J by 3 bases, leaving 15 bases between them. The germline V gene has CDR1 MNHEY and CDR2 SMNVEV (reference sequence). Methods used by the authors: Amplified reference gene primers provided the basis for estimating nucleated cell counts. The protocol was immunoSEQ multiplex PCR, while the TCRdb copy is restricted to in-frame clones and leaves out a portion. D and trimming come from the DNA, and the V and J calls and clone size come from that table. Here the sample spans roughly 340,000 clones, roughly 90% being singletons. This sample was taken from a study of blood T cell repertoires in COVID-19.

The source material was peripheral blood. This clonotype originated in a woman aged 25 to 39 with COVID-19, enrolled during active disease. The gene calls are TRBV27 and TRBJ2-7; the D gene is possibly TRBD2 (6 bases). CDR3 in amino acids: CASSQRGTYYEQYV. The DNA of the CDR3 is TGTGCCAGCAGCCAACGGGGGACTTACTACGAGCAGTACGTC.